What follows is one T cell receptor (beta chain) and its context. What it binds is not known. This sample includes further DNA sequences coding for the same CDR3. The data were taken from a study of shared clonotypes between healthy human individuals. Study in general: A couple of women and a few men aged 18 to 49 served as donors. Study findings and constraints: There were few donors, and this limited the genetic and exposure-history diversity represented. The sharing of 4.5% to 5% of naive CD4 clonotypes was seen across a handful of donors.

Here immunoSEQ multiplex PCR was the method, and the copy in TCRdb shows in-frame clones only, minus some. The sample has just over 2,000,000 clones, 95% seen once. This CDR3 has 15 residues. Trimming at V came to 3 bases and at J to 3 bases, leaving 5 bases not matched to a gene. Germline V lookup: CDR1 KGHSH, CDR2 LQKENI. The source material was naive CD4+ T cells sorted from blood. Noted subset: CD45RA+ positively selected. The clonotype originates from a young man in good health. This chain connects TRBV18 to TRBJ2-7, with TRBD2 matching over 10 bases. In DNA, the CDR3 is TGTGCCAGCTCACCTGGACTAGCGGAGATCTACGAGCAGTACTTC. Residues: CASSPGLAEIYEQYF.